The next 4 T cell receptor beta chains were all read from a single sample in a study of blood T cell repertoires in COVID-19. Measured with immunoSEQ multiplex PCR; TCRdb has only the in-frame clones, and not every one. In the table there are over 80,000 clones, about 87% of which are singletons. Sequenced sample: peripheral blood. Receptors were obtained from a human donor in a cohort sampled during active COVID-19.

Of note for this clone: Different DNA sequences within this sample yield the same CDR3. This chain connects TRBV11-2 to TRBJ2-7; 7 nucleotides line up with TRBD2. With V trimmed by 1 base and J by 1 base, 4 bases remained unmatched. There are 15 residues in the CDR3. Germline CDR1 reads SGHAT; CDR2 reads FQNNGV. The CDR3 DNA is TGTGCCAGCAGCTTAGGGGCTAGCGGATCCTACGAGCAGTACTTC. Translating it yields CASSLGASGSYEQYF.

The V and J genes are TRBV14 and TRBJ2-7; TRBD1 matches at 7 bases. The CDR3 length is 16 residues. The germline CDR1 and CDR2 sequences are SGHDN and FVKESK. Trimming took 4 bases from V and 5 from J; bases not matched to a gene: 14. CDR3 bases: TGTGCCAGCAGCCGCCTGGGACAGTCGTTCGGGAACGAGCAGTACTTC. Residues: CASSRLGQSFGNEQYF.

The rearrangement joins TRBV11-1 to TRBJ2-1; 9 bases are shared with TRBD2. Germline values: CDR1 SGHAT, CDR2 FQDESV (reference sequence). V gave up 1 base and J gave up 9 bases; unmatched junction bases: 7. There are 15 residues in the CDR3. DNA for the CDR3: TGTGCCAGCAGCTTAGGTAGCGGGAGCGGGCTTGAGCAGTTCTTC. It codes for CASSLGSGSGLEQFF. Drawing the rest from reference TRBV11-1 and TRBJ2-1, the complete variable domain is EAEVAQSPRYKITEKSQAVAFWCDPISGHATLYWYRQILGQGPELLVQFQDESVVDDSQLPKDRFSAERLKGVDSTLKIQPAELGDSAMYLCASSLGSGSGLEQFFGPGTRLTVL.

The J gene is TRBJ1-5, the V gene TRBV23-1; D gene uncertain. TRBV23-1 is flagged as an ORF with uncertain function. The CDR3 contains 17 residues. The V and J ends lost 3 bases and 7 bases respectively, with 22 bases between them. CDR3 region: CASSHLLRQPGGQPQHF. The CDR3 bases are TGCGCCAGCAGTCACTTGTTACGGCAACCCGGAGGACAGCCCCAGCATTTT.